This T cell receptor (beta chain) was found in a study of identical twins. On this clonotype: Its cognate antigen is unknown. This sequence may be a read error, since a much larger clone differs from it by one base.

Germline CDR1 and CDR2: SGHRS and YFSETQ. V lost 5 bases to trimming and J lost 5 bases, with 7 bases between them. CDR3 length: 11 amino acids. Whole-study results and caveats: For out-of-frame alpha sequences shared by twins, low generation probability was in excess.

TCRdb used MiXCR to reprocess the 5' RACE reads, holding one entry per CDR3 protein. This sample carries about 890,000 distinct CDR3 sequences, 10% to 15% of them seen once, and the ten largest clones take about 1.5%. The sample was also reused in another study, on yellow fever vaccine responses in identical twins. That investigation notes: Twins' vaccine T cell responses reportedly seemed partly convergent and partly personalized.

This clonotype was sampled from a woman younger than 35 in good health. The chain carries TRBV5-1 and TRBJ2-5, with D uncertain. The sequenced sample was PBMCs. The CDR3 sequence is CASSMEETQYF. The CDR3 nucleotides read TGCGCCAGCAGTATGGAGGAGACCCAGTACTTC.